These 22 T cell receptor beta chains were all obtained from the same sample, sequenced in a study of CD8+ T cells in alopecia areata. Isolated RNA was reverse transcribed into cDNA used as the sequencing template. The method was immunoSEQ multiplex PCR; TCRdb's version includes in-frame clones alone and lacks a portion of them. This sample yields roughly 130,000 clones, of which around 50% are seen a single time; roughly 4.5% belongs to the top ten. This specimen was CD4+ T cells sorted from blood, taken at week 0. These receptors originate from a human donor with alopecia areata.

The CDR3 region has the DNA TGTGCCACCAGCAAAGATCATGGGAGGCTTACCTACGAGCAGTACTTC. It yields the protein CATSKDHGRLTYEQYF. The chain carries TRBV15 and TRBJ2-7, with D maybe TRBD2 (6 bases). Germline V gene sequence: CDR1 LNHNV, CDR2 YYDKDF (reference sequence). Trimming cost V 4 bases and J 2 bases, with 18 bases left between them. The CDR3 loop spans 16 amino acids.

The rearrangement joins TRBV7-8 to TRBJ2-2, with 8 bases that match TRBD2. V lost 0 bases and J lost 5; bases outside the gene matches: 5. The CDR3 runs to 16 residues. Germline V gives CDR1 SGHVS, CDR2 FQNEAQ. The CDR3 DNA follows: TGTGCCAGCAGCTTAGCGCGGGGGGCCTTAACCGGGGAGCTGTTTTTT. This codes for CASSLARGALTGELFF.

The chain is built from TRBV6-1 and TRBJ1-2; 9 bases align to TRBD1. CDR1 and CDR2 (germline): MNHNS, SASEGT. J lost 7 bases, V lost 7 bases, and 4 bases had no gene match. This CDR3 is built from 12 residues. CDR3 sequence: CASKTGGGGYTF. CDR3 nucleotide sequence: TGTGCCAGCAAGACAGGGGGAGGTGGCTACACCTTC.

This clone was found once. The genes are TRBV7-9 and TRBJ2-1, with TRBD2 matching 9 bases. Trimming at V came to 1 base and at J to 5 bases, leaving 6 bases not matched to a gene. Germline CDR1 and CDR2: SEHNR and FQNEAQ (reference sequence). CDR3 length: 16 residues. The CDR3 loop reads CASSLVGGRANNEQFF. As DNA, the CDR3 is TGTGCCAGCAGCTTAGTTGGCGGGAGGGCCAACAATGAGCAGTTCTTC.

This clone came up a few times. This chain connects TRBV5-1 to TRBJ1-1; 7 nucleotides agree with TRBD1. Germline assignment: CDR1 SGHRS and CDR2 YFSETQ. Unmatched junction bases numbered 7, after V lost 4 bases and J lost 4 bases. This CDR3 comprises 14 residues. The CDR3 spells CASSNPQGSTEAFF. As DNA, the CDR3 is TGCGCCAGCAGCAACCCACAGGGGAGCACTGAAGCTTTCTTT.

The chain is built from TRBV6-5 and TRBJ2-5, with D possibly being TRBD2 (5 bases). V dropped 0 bases and J dropped 1 base, with 6 bases sitting between them. The CDR3 extends over 14 amino acids. CDR1 and CDR2 (germline): MNHEY, SVGAGI. CDR3 sequence reads: CASSYSGLQETQYF. Written as DNA, the CDR3 is TGTGCCAGCAGTTACTCAGGACTCCAAGAGACCCAGTACTTC.

The CDR3 spells CASSSGRTGRSNYGYTF. The CDR3 DNA is TGTGCCAGCAGCTCCGGTAGGACGGGGCGCTCTAACTATGGCTACACCTTC. The J gene is TRBJ1-2, the V gene TRBV7-3, with a weak D call TRBD1 (5 bases). CDR3 size: 17 residues. V lost 4 bases, J lost 0 bases, and 18 bases lay in between. Per germline, CDR1 SGHTA and CDR2 FQGTGA.

The chain recombines TRBV5-1 with TRBJ2-2, with 7 bases matching TRBD1. The CDR3 length is 13 residues. Germline V CDR1 and CDR2: SGHRS, YFSETQ. Trimming took 9 bases from V and 2 from J; bases not matched to a gene: 4. CDR3 nucleotide sequence: TGCGCCAATAGGACAGGAAACACCGGGGAGCTGTTTTTT. The encoded protein is CANRTGNTGELFF.

The chain couples TRBV30 to TRBJ2-7; D gene ambiguous. The CDR3 is 14 residues long. The germline V gene encodes CDR1 GTSNPN and CDR2 SVGIG (reference sequence). The V end lost 0 bases, the J end lost 3 bases, and 12 bases lay between the germline ends. CDR3 in DNA: TGTGCCTGGAGTGTCGGCATCAAAGGCTACGAGCAGTACTTC. The encoded protein is CAWSVGIKGYEQYF.

The chain is built from TRBV6-4 and TRBJ2-1, with 10 positions matching TRBD1. Trimming at V came to 6 bases and at J to 8 bases, leaving 7 bases not matched to a gene. CDR3 length: 14 residues. Germline V gene lookup returns CDR1 MRHNA and CDR2 SNTAGT. The CDR3 nucleotides are TGTGCCAGCAGCCCGGGACAGGGGCCTTATGAGCAGTTCTTC. Translating gives CASSPGQGPYEQFF.

This clone was found a few times. V and J are TRBV5-1 and TRBJ2-3, with TRBD2 matching 9 bases. The junction had 7 bases not matched to a gene; V was cut back by 0 bases and J by 2 bases. This CDR3 is 17 amino acids long. CDR1 is SGHRS and CDR2 is YFSETQ in the germline V gene. In DNA, the CDR3 is TGCGCCAGCAGCTTGGAGGCAGCGGGGGGCAACACAGATACGCAGTATTTT. Its protein is CASSLEAAGGNTDTQYF.

This clone has more than one count but fewer than ten. The gene calls are TRBV5-5 and TRBJ2-1; TRBD2 is a possible D gene (5 bases). The CDR3 has 14 amino acids. V was cut by 2 bases and J by 4 bases, with 10 bases left in between. Germline V gives CDR1 SGHKS, CDR2 YYEKEE (reference sequence). Here the CDR3 reads CASSLIWTYNEQFF. In nucleotides, the CDR3 is TGTGCCAGCAGCTTAATCTGGACTTACAATGAGCAGTTCTTC.

The rearrangement uses TRBV6-1 and TRBJ2-1; 7 nucleotides line up with TRBD1. The CDR3 has 14 residues. Germline V gene lookup returns CDR1 MNHNS and CDR2 SASEGT. J was trimmed by 6 bases and V by 3 bases; bases with no gene match: 5. CDR3 residues: CASSDRTGTNEQFF. The DNA for the CDR3 is TGTGCCAGCAGTGATAGGACAGGTACCAATGAGCAGTTCTTC.

Notes on this clone: Other nucleotide sequences from this sample produce the same CDR3. The chain recombines TRBV7-9 with TRBJ1-2, with D unclear. V lost 0 bases, J lost 8 bases, and 10 bases lay in between. This CDR3 comprises 13 residues. Germline V CDR1 and CDR2: SEHNR, FQNEAQ (reference sequence). DNA of the CDR3: TGTGCCAGCAGCTTAGCGGGTGGAGGAGGCTACACCTTC. Translating it yields CASSLAGGGGYTF.

This clone was observed a single time. V usage is TRBV5-4 and J usage is TRBJ2-3; D call uncertain. This CDR3 contains 16 residues. Trimming shortened V by 4 bases and J by 0 bases, and 15 bases separated the two germline ends. The V gene's germline CDR1 is SGHNT and CDR2 YYREEE (reference sequence). CDR3 protein: CASSADLVTSTDTQYF. In DNA form, the CDR3 reads TGTGCCAGCAGCGCCGACCTCGTGACTAGCACAGATACGCAGTATTTT.

Comments on this clone: This sample also contains other DNA sequences that code for the same CDR3. The chain joins TRBV20-1 to TRBJ2-5; D is unclear. Germline CDR1 is DFQATT and CDR2 is SNEGSKA (reference sequence). The CDR3 is 11 residues long. V shed 3 bases and J shed 1 base, with 3 bases lying between them. This CDR3 is CSASRQETQYF. The CDR3 bases are TGCAGTGCTAGCCGCCAAGAGACCCAGTACTTC.

The rearrangement uses TRBV2 and TRBJ1-5; TRBD1 might be the D (6 bases). Trimming pared 4 bases from V and 6 bases from J, leaving 13 bases between. CDR1 is SNHLY and CDR2 is FYNNEI in the germline V gene. There are 14 residues in the CDR3. CDR3 nucleotides: TGTGCCAGCAGTGGAGGGGGGTTCTCTCAGCCCCAGCATTTT. Its translation: CASSGGGFSQPQHF. Together with reference TRBV2 and TRBJ1-5, the CDR3 gives the full variable domain: EPEVTQTPSHQVTQMGQEVILRCVPISNHLYFYWYRQILGQKVEFLVSFYNNEISEKSEIFDDQFSVERPDGSNFTLKIRSTKLEDSAMYFCASSGGGFSQPQHFGDGTRLSIL.

The chain carries TRBV7-3 and TRBJ2-3; possibly TRBD1 for D (6 bases). Germline V gene lookup returns CDR1 SGHTA and CDR2 FQGTGA. This CDR3 comprises 15 residues. V was shortened by 1 base and J by 0 bases, with 8 bases between the two germline ends. The CDR3 nucleotides are TGTGCCAGCAGCTTAAGCGGACAGAGCACAGATACGCAGTATTTT. This codes for CASSLSGQSTDTQYF.

This rearrangement joins TRBV23-1 to TRBJ1-2, with TRBD1 identical over 8 bases. TRBV23-1 is labeled an ORF, and its function is uncertain. The CDR3 is 16 amino acids. V dropped 1 base and J dropped 3; count of bases not matched to a gene: 7. This CDR3 reads CASSQFSLQGDYGYTF. The CDR3, as DNA: TGCGCCAGCAGTCAATTTAGTTTACAGGGGGACTATGGCTACACCTTC.

J is TRBJ2-2 and V is TRBV7-6, with 7 bases matching TRBD1. CDR3 length equals 16 residues. The V and J ends lost 5 bases and 4 bases, in that order; junction bases with no gene match: 10. CDR1 and CDR2 from the germline V gene are SGHVS and FNYEAQ. CDR3 bases: TGTGCCAGCAGCAACGACAGGGTTCGAAGCACCGGGGAGCTGTTTTTT. Translation: CASSNDRVRSTGELFF.

The rearrangement links TRBV7-9 to TRBJ1-1; TRBD1 agrees at 10 bases. Germline values: CDR1 SEHNR, CDR2 FQNEAQ (reference sequence). The CDR3 is 12 amino acids. J gave up 11 bases and V 8 bases, and 8 bases lay outside the gene matches. This CDR3 reads CASSDRGLLAFF. The CDR3 nucleotides read TGTGCCAGCTCCGACAGGGGGCTATTGGCTTTCTTT.

The chain combines TRBV5-1 with TRBJ1-2; 9 nucleotides align to TRBD1. Looked up from germline, CDR1 is SGHRS and CDR2 is YFSETQ. V trimming: 4 bases; J trimming: 8 bases; junction bases outside the gene matches: 9. The CDR3 extends over 14 amino acids. DNA of the CDR3: TGCGCCAGCAGCCCTAACCGGGACAGGGACGGCTACACCTTC. It translates to CASSPNRDRDGYTF.